A single sample gave rise to the 32 T cell receptor beta chains below, sequenced in a study of T cells in Graves' hyperthyroidism and ophthalmopathy. From RNA transcripts, TCR beta CDR3 regions were amplified. TCR CDR3 regions were first amplified by RT-PCR with HTBI primers. A single record per CDR3 protein comes from TCRdb applying MiXCR to the multiplex PCR reads. The sample records around 190,000 distinct CDR3 sequences, less than 20% being singletons. The specimen was blood. These receptors all come from a woman in her fifties or sixties with Graves' hyperthyroidism.

The V gene is TRBV30, the J gene TRBJ1-3; D gene uncertain. CDR1 and CDR2 (germline): GTSNPN, SVGIG (reference sequence). The CDR3 has 14 residues. The V end lost 3 bases, the J end lost 0 bases, and 9 bases lay between the germline ends. The CDR3 nucleotides read TGTGCCTGGAGGTCCCTCAGCTCTGGAAACACCATATATTTT. It is translated as CAWRSLSSGNTIYF.

This clonotype was seen only a few times. The chain uses TRBV29-1 and TRBJ1-2; D unresolved. Germline V gives CDR1 SQVTM, CDR2 ANQGSEA. The V gene lost 7 bases and the J gene lost 3 bases, with 21 bases spanning the gap. The CDR3 length is 15 residues. The CDR3 sequence is CSGFLGSPPHYGYTF. The CDR3 nucleotides read TGCAGCGGCTTTTTGGGGAGTCCCCCCCACTATGGCTACACCTTC.

The sample holds many counts of this clonotype. The chain has TRBV30 and TRBJ1-1; a weak D match, TRBD1 (5 bases). V dropped 3 bases and J dropped 4 bases, with 15 bases sitting between them. The CDR3 spans 14 residues. CDR1 and CDR2 from the germline V gene are GTSNPN and SVGIG (reference sequence). CDR3 in amino acids: CAWSVWGASTEAFF. CDR3 DNA: TGTGCCTGGAGCGTCTGGGGCGCGTCCACTGAAGCTTTCTTT.

The table lists this clonotype with many counts. The chain recombines TRBV9 with TRBJ1-1, with D unresolved. Germline V gene data show CDR1 as SGDLS and CDR2 as YYNGEE. The CDR3 has 13 residues. Between the trimmed V and J ends, which lost 6 bases and 1 base, there was a span of 10 bases. The CDR3 DNA is TGTGCCAGCAACCTCTTGGGGAACACTGAAGCTTTCTTT. Its translation: CASNLLGNTEAFF.

This clonotype was observed many times. The CDR3 protein is CASTGSYEQYF. CDR3 coding DNA: TGCGCCAGCACAGGATCCTACGAGCAGTACTTC. The chain couples TRBV5-1 to TRBJ2-7; D gene uncertain. This CDR3 region has 11 residues. From germline, CDR1 is SGHRS and CDR2 YFSETQ. V dropped 6 bases and J dropped 1 base, with 5 bases sitting between them.

This clonotype came up many times. The rearrangement links TRBV11-1 to TRBJ1-1, with a possible D match to TRBD1 (6 bases). The V gene lost 4 bases and the J gene lost 1 base, with 13 bases spanning the gap. This CDR3 contains 15 residues. Germline CDR1 and CDR2: SGHAT and FQDESV (reference sequence). The CDR3 protein is CASSSTGYGNTEAFF. CDR3 in DNA: TGTGCCAGCAGCTCCACAGGGTATGGGAACACTGAAGCTTTCTTT. Supplemented by reference TRBV11-1 and TRBJ1-1, the full variable domain reads EAEVAQSPRYKITEKSQAVAFWCDPISGHATLYWYRQILGQGPELLVQFQDESVVDDSQLPKDRFSAERLKGVDSTLKIQPAELGDSAMYLCASSSTGYGNTEAFFGQGTRLTVV.

In nucleotides, the CDR3 is TGTGCCAGCAGTTTAAGACATATGAACACTGAAGCTTTCTTT. Translated: CASSLRHMNTEAFF. The gene calls are TRBV12-3 or TRBV12-4 and TRBJ1-1; no reliable D call. V was cut by 2 bases and J by 0 bases, with 7 bases left in between. The CDR3 extends over 14 amino acids.

This clonotype was found many times. The rearrangement links TRBV27 to TRBJ1-1; D is undetermined. The germline V and J ends were trimmed by 5 bases and 5 bases, with 12 bases remaining between them. Per the germline V gene, CDR1 is MNHEY and CDR2 is SMNVEV (reference sequence). The CDR3 spans 13 residues. The CDR3 spells CASSPPGRTEAFF. The CDR3 DNA sequence: TGTGCCAGCAGTCCCCCGGGGAGGACTGAAGCTTTCTTT.

V and J are TRBV10-2 and TRBJ1-2; 7 nucleotides line up with TRBD1. Trimming took 4 bases from V and 1 from J; bases not matched to a gene: 3. The germline CDR1 and CDR2 sequences are WSHSY and SAAADI. The CDR3 spans 14 residues. The CDR3 loop is CASSGTGINYGYTF. The CDR3 nucleotides read TGCGCCAGCAGTGGGACAGGCATTAACTATGGCTACACCTTC.

This clonotype was detected many times. This chain connects TRBV7-9 to TRBJ2-2, with unresolved D. Per germline, CDR1 SEHNR and CDR2 FQNEAQ (reference sequence). V was trimmed by 4 bases and J by 3 bases, leaving 3 bases between them. The CDR3 runs 12 residues. The CDR3 protein is CASSSHTGELFF. CDR3 bases: TGTGCCAGCAGCTCTCACACCGGGGAGCTGTTTTTT.

This clonotype has only a few counts. This chain connects TRBV19 to TRBJ2-7; perhaps D is TRBD1 or TRBD2 (5 bases each). The germline gives CDR1 LNHDA, CDR2 SQIVND (reference sequence). The length of the CDR3 is 14 residues. The ends were cut back, 5 bases at V and 1 base at J, with 12 bases in the middle. CDR3 coding DNA: TGTGCCAGTAGTGTCCGGGACGGATCCTACGAGCAGTACTTC. It yields the protein CASSVRDGSYEQYF.

V usage is TRBV6-2 or TRBV6-3 and J usage is TRBJ2-7, with D perhaps matching TRBD1 (5 bases). The V gene lost 7 bases and the J gene lost 2 bases, with 21 bases spanning the gap. Germline CDR1 MNHEY, CDR2 SVGEGT. This CDR3 region has 16 residues. The CDR3 DNA sequence: TGTGCCAGCATTCTCGTAGGGGCAGTTGGAGCCTACGAGCAGTACTTC. Its protein is CASILVGAVGAYEQYF.

In this sample, this clonotype turned up a few times. V usage is TRBV29-1 and J usage is TRBJ2-7; 13 bases map to TRBD2. The CDR3 runs to 16 residues. The J segment lost 5 bases and the V segment lost 1 base, leaving 8 bases of the junction unmatched. CDR1 is SQVTM and CDR2 is ANQGSEA in the germline V gene. The CDR3 reads CSVEVGLAGAIDEQYF. In DNA, the CDR3 is TGCAGCGTTGAAGTAGGACTAGCGGGAGCGATCGACGAGCAGTACTTC.

The chain employs TRBV28 and TRBJ1-3, with D hard to call. The V gene lost 3 bases and the J gene lost 4 bases, with 7 bases spanning the gap. The CDR3 has 13 amino acids. Germline lookup yields CDR1 MDHEN and CDR2 SYDVKM. The CDR3 DNA reads as TGTGCCAGCAGTTTTCTAGCAGGAAACACCATATATTTT. As protein: CASSFLAGNTIYF.

This clonotype has at least ten counts. V gene TRBV7-9 combines with J gene TRBJ1-5, with TRBD1 matching over 9 bases. V lost 5 bases to trimming and J lost 4 bases; unmatched junction nucleotides: 6. Germline CDR1 SEHNR, CDR2 FQNEAQ (reference sequence). The CDR3 runs to 15 residues. CDR3: CASSRTGAVNQPQHF. For the CDR3, the DNA is TGTGCCAGCAGCCGGACAGGGGCCGTAAATCAGCCCCAGCATTTT.

The chain combines TRBV20-1 with TRBJ2-7; 9 positions agree with TRBD2. The germline V gene has CDR1 DFQATT and CDR2 SNEGSKA (reference sequence). The CDR3 runs 14 residues. V trimming: 4 bases; J trimming: 3 bases; junction bases outside the gene matches: 7. The CDR3: CSATPGLAHYEQYF. CDR3 nucleotide sequence: TGCAGTGCTACCCCGGGACTAGCCCACTACGAGCAGTACTTC.

This clonotype came up many times. The J gene is TRBJ2-7, the V gene TRBV18, with 9 bases lining up with TRBD1. This CDR3 spans 14 amino acids. Germline V lookup: CDR1 KGHSH, CDR2 LQKENI. The J segment lost 7 bases and the V segment lost 2 bases, leaving 6 bases of the junction unmatched. As DNA, the CDR3 is TGTGCCAGCTCACCAACGGACAGGGGAAGTGAGCAGTACTTC. Residues: CASSPTDRGSEQYF.

This clonotype occurred a few times. The chain couples TRBV9 to TRBJ2-3; tentatively, D is TRBD1 or TRBD2 (5 bases each). The germline V gene encodes CDR1 SGDLS and CDR2 YYNGEE. The CDR3 has 12 residues. V was pared by 3 bases and J by 8 bases, with 10 bases between. CDR3 sequence reads: CASSAPGRTQYF. CDR3 in DNA: TGTGCCAGCAGCGCTCCGGGACGTACGCAGTATTTT.

This clonotype has ten or more counts. The genes are TRBV12-5 and TRBJ2-3; TRBD2 matches 11 bases. CDR1 and CDR2 from the germline V gene are LGHNT and FRNRAP. The CDR3 has 17 residues. After removal of 5 bases from V and 2 bases from J, the junction contained 9 bases not matched to a gene. The CDR3 here is CASGLHPGLAATDTQYF. The DNA for the CDR3 is TGTGCTAGTGGTCTCCACCCGGGACTAGCGGCCACAGATACGCAGTATTTT. Based on the CDR3 plus reference TRBV12-5 and TRBJ2-3, the full variable domain is DARVTQTPRHKVTEMGQEVTMRCQPILGHNTVFWYRQTMMQGLELLAYFRNRAPLDDSGMPKDRFSAEMPDATLATLKIQPSEPRDSAVYFCASGLHPGLAATDTQYFGPGTRLTVL.

A few counts support this clonotype. As DNA, the CDR3 is TGTGCCAGTAGAAACAGGGGGGGTCAGCCCCAGCATTTT. It specifies CASRNRGGQPQHF. The chain links TRBV19 to TRBJ1-5; 8 positions match TRBD1. The CDR3 runs to 13 residues. Germline V gene data show CDR1 as LNHDA and CDR2 as SQIVND (reference sequence). Trimming removed 6 bases from V and 6 bases from J; junction bases left unmatched: 4.

The chain has TRBV12-3 or TRBV12-4 and TRBJ2-1; 9 nucleotides line up with TRBD2. V lost 5 bases, J lost 3 bases, and 8 bases stayed unmatched. The length of the CDR3 is 16 residues. In DNA, the CDR3 is TGTGCCAGCAGTCGACTGACTAGCGGCTACTACAATGAGCAGTTCTTC. Its translation is CASSRLTSGYYNEQFF.

This clonotype was detected many times. V and J are TRBV6-1 and TRBJ1-2; 10 bases agree with TRBD1. Germline V CDR1 and CDR2: MNHNS, SASEGT. The CDR3 is 14 residues long. V gave up 7 bases and J gave up 2 bases; unmatched junction bases: 4. Written as DNA, the CDR3 is TGTGCCAGCAAAAGGGACAGGGGCAACTATGGCTACACCTTC. Amino acid sequence: CASKRDRGNYGYTF.

The CDR3 DNA follows: TGTGCCAGCCAACTGCCGGGAGGCAACGCGTTCTTC. Protein sequence: CASQLPGGNAFF. This sequence joins TRBV27 and TRBJ2-1; TRBD2 aligns across 7 bases. CDR1 and CDR2 from the germline V gene are MNHEY and SMNVEV (reference sequence). The junction had 13 bases not matched to a gene; V was cut back by 8 bases and J by 15 bases. This CDR3 comprises 12 residues.

This clonotype was found many times. The chain has TRBV6-1 and TRBJ1-1; 7 bases fit TRBD1. The V segment lost 5 bases and the J segment 3 bases; nucleotides outside the gene matches: 6. This CDR3 has 14 residues. Per the germline V gene, CDR1 is MNHNS and CDR2 is SASEGT. Here the CDR3 DNA reads TGTGCCAGCAGTCCCCGGGACAGCTACACTGAAGCTTTCTTT. Amino acids: CASSPRDSYTEAFF.

This clonotype was detected many times. The chain has TRBV11-1 and TRBJ2-3; tentatively, D is TRBD1 (5 bases). Trimming pared 1 base from V and 9 bases from J, leaving 17 bases between. This CDR3 has 15 residues. Germline loops: CDR1 SGHAT, CDR2 FQDESV (reference sequence). The CDR3 bases are TGTGCCAGCAGCTTAGTGGTTCAGGGTTCGAGGACGCAGTATTTT. This sequence encodes CASSLVVQGSRTQYF.

The J gene is TRBJ2-1, the V gene TRBV2, with 9 bases fitting TRBD2. Per the germline V gene, CDR1 is SNHLY and CDR2 is FYNNEI. V lost 4 bases and J lost 6; bases outside the gene matches: 4. The CDR3 loop spans 14 amino acids. CDR3 nucleotides: TGTGCCAGCAGTGGTTTTAGCGGGAGCAATGAGCAGTTCTTC. Translating gives CASSGFSGSNEQFF.

This clonotype was detected ten times or more. The chain joins TRBV7-9 to TRBJ2-1; a possible D gene is TRBD1 (6 bases). The CDR3 loop spans 15 amino acids. Trimming removed 5 bases from V and 3 bases from J, with 14 bases in between. CDR1 is SEHNR and CDR2 is FQNEAQ in the germline V gene (reference sequence). This CDR3 is CASSNTGTYYNEQFF. The CDR3 DNA reads as TGTGCCAGCAGCAACACCGGGACATACTACAATGAGCAGTTCTTC.

This clonotype was counted only a few times. The V and J genes are TRBV5-4 and TRBJ1-3, with TRBD1 matching 7 bases. Germline V CDR1 and CDR2: SGHNT, YYREEE (reference sequence). Losses at the gene ends were 0 bases for V and 0 bases for J; bases not matched to a gene: 9. This CDR3 is 18 amino acids long. The CDR3 sequence is CASSLGTGQATSGNTIYF. For the CDR3, the DNA is TGTGCCAGCAGCTTGGGGACCGGACAGGCGACCTCTGGAAACACCATATATTTT.

This clonotype was seen repeatedly, ten times or more. The chain uses TRBV28 and TRBJ2-7; D not certain. CDR1 MDHEN and CDR2 SYDVKM come from the germline V gene. This CDR3 is 13 amino acids long. The ends were cut back, 6 bases at V and 7 bases at J, with 16 bases in the middle. This CDR3 reads CASRSVGRYEQYF. CDR3 coding DNA: TGTGCCAGCAGATCCGTTGGGCGGTATGAGCAGTACTTC. The full variable domain, rest sourced from reference TRBV28 and TRBJ2-7, is DVKVTQSSRYLVKRTGEKVFLECVQDMDHENMFWYRQDPGLGLRLIYFSYDVKMKEKGDIPEGYSVSREKKERFSLILESASTNQTSMYLCASRSVGRYEQYFGPGTRLTVT.

This chain uses TRBV24-1 with TRBJ2-7; 10 nucleotides align to TRBD1. CDR1 is KGHDR and CDR2 is SFDVKD in the germline V gene. V shed 3 bases and J 5 bases; nucleotides not matched to a gene: 6. This CDR3 is 15 amino acids long. CDR3 sequence reads: CATSDRDRGFDEQYF. CDR3 coding DNA: TGTGCCACCAGTGATCGGGACAGGGGTTTCGACGAGCAGTACTTC.

The chain links TRBV12-3 or TRBV12-4 to TRBJ2-6; TRBD1 might be the D (6 bases). The CDR3 is 16 residues long. The germline V and J ends were trimmed by 5 bases and 4 bases, with 15 bases remaining between them. This chain's CDR3 is CASSKHRVSGANVLTF. The CDR3 bases are TGTGCCAGCAGTAAACACAGGGTTTCAGGGGCCAACGTCCTGACTTTC.

The rearrangement joins TRBV24-1 to TRBJ2-5; D ambiguous. Deletions cut 4 bases from V and 2 bases from J, with 13 bases between. CDR1 and CDR2 (germline): KGHDR, SFDVKD. CDR3 length: 15 amino acids. In nucleotides, the CDR3 is TGTGCCACCAGTGACCCCGCCAAGATGCAAGAGACCCAGTACTTC. Amino acids: CATSDPAKMQETQYF.